What follows are 22 T cell receptor beta chains derived from one specimen sequenced in a study of cytomegalovirus exposure and HLA in healthy donors. Data came from immunoSEQ multiplex PCR; TCRdb stores just in-frame clones and leaves some out. The sample includes roughly 130,000 clones, 88% of them seen just once. Specimen: PBMCs. Receptors were obtained from a man younger than 40 in good health and CMV-seronegative.

J is TRBJ2-1 and V is TRBV5-1, with 7 bases matching TRBD2. The germline V gene has CDR1 SGHRS and CDR2 YFSETQ. V shed 0 bases, J shed 6 bases, and the junction held 6 bases outside the gene matches. The CDR3 consists of 15 residues. CDR3: CASSLAGGSTNEQFF. The CDR3 DNA follows: TGCGCCAGCAGCTTGGCCGGGGGGAGTACCAATGAGCAGTTCTTC.

V usage is TRBV30 and J usage is TRBJ1-5, with D tentatively TRBD1 (5 bases). Trimming pared 1 base from V and 0 bases from J, leaving 10 bases between. The germline gives CDR1 GTSNPN, CDR2 SVGIG (reference sequence). The CDR3 has 15 residues. In DNA, the CDR3 is TGTGCCTGGAGTGCGGGGGGGAATAGCAATCAGCCCCAGCATTTT. Residues: CAWSAGGNSNQPQHF.

The chain uses TRBV19 and TRBJ2-7; TRBD2 aligns across 8 bases. Germline CDR1 reads LNHDA; CDR2 reads SQIVND (reference sequence). This CDR3 contains 15 residues. Trimming cost V 8 bases and J 2 bases; bases outside gene matches: 11. The CDR3 sequence: CASSASGAGAYEQYF. In DNA, the CDR3 is TGTGCCAGTTCCGCCTCGGGAGCGGGGGCCTACGAGCAGTACTTC.

The DNA for the CDR3 is TGTGCCAGCAGTACCACGACAGGGACGAGCAATCAGCCCCAGCATTTT. Protein product: CASSTTTGTSNQPQHF. V usage is TRBV27 and J usage is TRBJ1-5; 7 positions agree with TRBD1. Germline assignment: CDR1 MNHEY and CDR2 SMNVEV (reference sequence). The CDR3 length is 16 residues. Trimming removed 5 bases from V and 1 base from J; junction bases left unmatched: 8.

This sequence joins TRBV30 and TRBJ2-5; D is undetermined. V was trimmed by 0 bases and J by 2 bases, leaving 10 bases between them. This CDR3 contains 14 residues. The germline V gene encodes CDR1 GTSNPN and CDR2 SVGIG (reference sequence). The CDR3 sequence: CAWSVDFLQETQYF. The CDR3 region has the DNA TGTGCCTGGAGTGTCGACTTCTTGCAAGAGACCCAGTACTTC.

This chain joins TRBV16 and TRBJ2-3; D ambiguous. Germline V gives CDR1 KGHSY, CDR2 FQNENV. CDR3 length: 13 residues. V lost 0 bases and J lost 5, with 6 bases in between. The CDR3 protein is CASSQSSGDTQYF. CDR3 DNA sequence: TGTGCCAGCAGCCAATCGTCCGGAGATACGCAGTATTTT.

The chain employs TRBV7-8 and TRBJ2-7; 7 bases are shared with TRBD2. V lost 1 base and J lost 2; bases outside the gene matches: 2. The CDR3 has 14 residues. Germline loops: CDR1 SGHVS, CDR2 FQNEAQ. The CDR3 sequence: CASSLGGSAYEQYF. The CDR3 coding sequence is TGTGCCAGCAGCTTAGGCGGGAGCGCCTACGAGCAGTACTTC.

This clone has just one count. This chain links TRBV6-5 with TRBJ2-1, with 8 bases aligning to TRBD2. Germline V CDR1 and CDR2: MNHEY, SVGAGI. Losses at the gene ends were 3 bases for V and 7 bases for J; bases not matched to a gene: 8. The CDR3 is made up of 15 amino acids. The CDR3 protein is CASSYPGGRMNEQFF. The DNA of the CDR3 is TGTGCCAGCAGTTATCCGGGCGGGAGGATGAATGAGCAGTTCTTC.

This sequence joins TRBV11-2 and TRBJ1-2; 10 nucleotides align to TRBD1. J lost 4 bases, V lost 6 bases, and 8 bases had no gene match. CDR1 SGHAT and CDR2 FQNNGV come from the germline V gene. The CDR3 runs to 15 residues. This CDR3 is CASRSPGQGLYGYTF. CDR3 in DNA: TGTGCCAGCAGATCCCCGGGACAGGGGCTCTATGGCTACACCTTC.

This clone appeared a single time. The chain couples TRBV28 to TRBJ2-7; the D gene is possibly TRBD2 (5 bases). Germline CDR1 and CDR2: MDHEN and SYDVKM. The CDR3 runs to 14 residues. Trimming took off 3 bases at V and 0 bases at J, with 9 bases between the two ends. CDR3 in DNA: TGTGCCAGCAGTTTGGGGAGAAGCTCCTACGAGCAGTACTTC. It encodes CASSLGRSSYEQYF.

The rearrangement joins TRBV7-9 to TRBJ2-1; TRBD2 is a possible D gene (6 bases). Per the germline V gene, CDR1 is SEHNR and CDR2 is FQNEAQ (reference sequence). The germline V and J ends were trimmed by 5 bases and 8 bases, with 19 bases remaining between them. The CDR3 has 15 amino acids. CDR3 region: CASSLDPPQRDEQFF. The CDR3 DNA is TGTGCCAGCAGCCTTGACCCTCCCCAGCGGGATGAGCAGTTCTTC. The complete variable domain, with remaining parts taken from reference TRBV7-9 and TRBJ2-1, reads DTGVSQNPRHKITKRGQNVTFRCDPISEHNRLYWYRQTLGQGPEFLTYFQNEAQLEKSRLLSDRFSAERPKGSFSTLEIQRTEQGDSAMYLCASSLDPPQRDEQFFGPGTRLTVL.

The rearrangement joins TRBV5-4 to TRBJ1-1, with 7 positions matching TRBD1. Germline V gives CDR1 SGHNT, CDR2 YYREEE (reference sequence). V trimming: 0 bases; J trimming: 7 bases; junction bases outside the gene matches: 9. There are 15 residues in the CDR3. DNA of the CDR3: TGTGCCAGCAGCTTGGTCCTCGGGACAGCCCATGAAGCTTTCTTT. Its translation is CASSLVLGTAHEAFF.

The chain joins TRBV7-9 to TRBJ2-1; D might be TRBD1 (5 bases). This CDR3 spans 13 amino acids. V shed 3 bases and J shed 5 bases, with 8 bases lying between them. Per germline, CDR1 SEHNR and CDR2 FQNEAQ (reference sequence). The CDR3 protein is CASSFREDNEQFF. Here the CDR3 DNA reads TGTGCCAGCAGCTTCAGGGAAGACAATGAGCAGTTCTTC.

V gene TRBV7-2 combines with J gene TRBJ2-4; 8 positions agree with TRBD1. This CDR3 has 15 residues. V lost 5 bases, J lost 7 bases, and 10 bases stayed unmatched. CDR1 is SGHTA and CDR2 is FQGNSA in the germline V gene. The CDR3 reads CASSPARTGQNIQYF. DNA for the CDR3: TGTGCCAGCAGCCCCGCCCGGACAGGGCAGAACATTCAGTACTTC.

J is TRBJ2-7 and V is TRBV7-6; 10 bases are a match to TRBD2. V lost 1 base and J lost 3; bases outside the gene matches: 9. The germline gives CDR1 SGHVS, CDR2 FNYEAQ. This CDR3 comprises 17 residues. The CDR3 DNA sequence: TGTGCCAGCAGCTTAGGAGGGCCGGGACTAGCGAGCTACGAGCAGTACTTC. Its translation: CASSLGGPGLASYEQYF.

The chain is built from TRBV14 and TRBJ2-7; possibly TRBD2 for D (6 bases). The CDR3 contains 16 residues. The V end was cut by 1 base, the J end by 6 bases, with 19 bases between. Germline CDR1 and CDR2: SGHDN and FVKESK. CDR3 loop: CASSQAYGAGGGEQYF. Written as DNA, the CDR3 is TGTGCCAGCAGCCAAGCCTACGGGGCCGGGGGTGGCGAGCAGTACTTC.

The chain carries TRBV5-6 and TRBJ2-1, with 13 bases lining up with TRBD2. The ends lost 4 bases at V and 9 bases at J; junction bases unmatched: 10. The CDR3 spans 16 residues. Germline CDR1 reads SGHDT; CDR2 reads YYEEEE. CDR3 sequence (DNA): TGTGCCAGCAGCCTCCGGACTAGCGGGAGAGGGGGTGAGCAGTTCTTC. Its protein is CASSLRTSGRGGEQFF.

This chain connects TRBV5-6 to TRBJ1-2; D remains ambiguous. CDR3 length: 15 amino acids. Per germline, CDR1 SGHDT and CDR2 YYEEEE. V was cut by 4 bases and J by 2 bases, with 15 bases left in between. Here the CDR3 reads CASSLAVQSNYGYTF. The CDR3 DNA reads as TGTGCCAGCAGCCTGGCCGTACAGAGCAACTATGGCTACACCTTC.

This rearrangement joins TRBV5-1 to TRBJ2-1; 9 positions match TRBD1. Per the germline V gene, CDR1 is SGHRS and CDR2 is YFSETQ. The J segment lost 7 bases and the V segment lost 4 bases, leaving 12 bases of the junction unmatched. This CDR3 is built from 16 residues. CDR3 protein: CASSLAGTGYFNEQFF. The CDR3, as DNA: TGCGCCAGCAGCCTTGCCGGGACAGGGTACTTTAATGAGCAGTTCTTC.

The chain has TRBV11-3 and TRBJ2-1, with 9 bases aligning to TRBD1. The CDR3 is 17 residues long. V trimming: 2 bases; J trimming: 4 bases; junction bases outside the gene matches: 9. The germline V gene encodes CDR1 SGHNT and CDR2 YENEEA. The CDR3 nucleotides are TGTGCCAGCAGCTTATATCCCCCGGGACAGGGATACAATGAGCAGTTCTTC. This encodes CASSLYPPGQGYNEQFF.

A single count supports this clone. The chain uses TRBV18 and TRBJ2-1; D possibly corresponds to TRBD1 (5 bases). Trimming removed 3 bases from V and 10 bases from J, with 10 bases in between. Germline V gives CDR1 KGHSH, CDR2 LQKENI. CDR3 size: 12 residues. Here the CDR3 DNA reads TGTGCCAGCTCACCCCTGGGGCGCGAGCAGTTCTTC. It is translated as CASSPLGREQFF.

The chain uses TRBV6-1 and TRBJ2-7, with 7 nucleotides matching TRBD1. The CDR3 has 12 residues. From germline, CDR1 is MNHNS and CDR2 SASEGT. After removal of 4 bases from V and 3 bases from J, the junction contained 0 bases not matched to a gene. CDR3: CASSGTGYEQYF. The CDR3 DNA reads as TGTGCCAGCAGTGGGACAGGCTACGAGCAGTACTTC.